This T cell receptor (beta chain) stems from a study of cytomegalovirus exposure and HLA in healthy donors. General study points: Roughly 170 TCR beta chains were listed as cytomegalovirus-associated.

With regard to this clone: Its specificity is unknown.

Vbeta (60) and Jbeta (13) primers were used in the PCR. The protocol was immunoSEQ multiplex PCR, while the TCRdb copy is restricted to in-frame clones and leaves out a portion. The sample has roughly 180,000 clones, 79% seen once. This CDR3 comprises 13 residues. The germline V gene has CDR1 SGHTA and CDR2 FQGNSA. The V and J ends lost 5 bases and 5 bases respectively, with 12 bases between them. V usage is TRBV7-2 and J usage is TRBJ1-1; D gene ambiguous. The source material was PBMCs. The TCR was taken from a girl between 5 and 17 years old in good health and CMV-seropositive. This chain's CDR3 is CASSRGAMTEAFF. The DNA for the CDR3 is TGTGCCAGCAGCCGGGGTGCTATGACTGAAGCTTTCTTT.